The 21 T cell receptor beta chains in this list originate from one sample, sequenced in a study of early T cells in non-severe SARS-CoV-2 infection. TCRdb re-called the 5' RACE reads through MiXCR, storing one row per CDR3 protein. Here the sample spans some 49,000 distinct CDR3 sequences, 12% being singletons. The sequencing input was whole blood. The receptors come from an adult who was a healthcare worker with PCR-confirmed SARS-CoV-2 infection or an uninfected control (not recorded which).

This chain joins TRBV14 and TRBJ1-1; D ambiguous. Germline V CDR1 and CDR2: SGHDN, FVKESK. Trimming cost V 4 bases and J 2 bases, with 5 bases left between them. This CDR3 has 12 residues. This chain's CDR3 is CASSRYNTEAFF. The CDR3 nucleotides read TGTGCCAGCAGCCGGTATAACACTGAAGCTTTCTTT.

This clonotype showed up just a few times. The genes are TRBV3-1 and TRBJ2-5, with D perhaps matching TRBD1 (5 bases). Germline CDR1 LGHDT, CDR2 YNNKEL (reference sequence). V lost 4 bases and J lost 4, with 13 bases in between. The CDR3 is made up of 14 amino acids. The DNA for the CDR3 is TGTGCCAGCAGCCCGGTGGCAGGGCCAGAGACCCAGTACTTC. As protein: CASSPVAGPETQYF.

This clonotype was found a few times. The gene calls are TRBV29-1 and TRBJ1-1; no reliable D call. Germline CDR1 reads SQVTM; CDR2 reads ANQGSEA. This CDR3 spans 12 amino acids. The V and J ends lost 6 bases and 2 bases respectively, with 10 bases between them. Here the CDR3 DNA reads TGCAGCGTCCCGACGGGAAACACTGAAGCTTTCTTT. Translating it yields CSVPTGNTEAFF.

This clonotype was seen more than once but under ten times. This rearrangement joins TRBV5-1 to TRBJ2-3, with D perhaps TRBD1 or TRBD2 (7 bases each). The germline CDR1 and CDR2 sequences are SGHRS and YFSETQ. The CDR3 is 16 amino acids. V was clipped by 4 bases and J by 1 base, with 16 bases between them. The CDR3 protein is CASSPGGAWGTDTQYF. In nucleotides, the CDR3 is TGCGCCAGCAGCCCAGGGGGGGCCTGGGGCACAGATACGCAGTATTTT.

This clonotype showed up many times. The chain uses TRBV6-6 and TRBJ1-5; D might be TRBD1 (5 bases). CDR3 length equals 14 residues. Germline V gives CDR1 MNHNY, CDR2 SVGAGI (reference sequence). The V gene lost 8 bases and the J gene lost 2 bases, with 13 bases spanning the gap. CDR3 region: CASCEGQGNQPQHF. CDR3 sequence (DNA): TGTGCCAGCTGTGAGGGGCAGGGCAATCAGCCCCAGCATTTT.

CDR3 nucleotide sequence: TGCAGTGCTCCGAGGGATTTGGGAAATTCACCCCTCCACTTT. Protein sequence: CSAPRDLGNSPLHF. The V and J genes are TRBV20-1 and TRBJ1-6, with unresolved D. This CDR3 spans 14 amino acids. The germline gives CDR1 DFQATT, CDR2 SNEGSKA (reference sequence). Trimming pared 5 bases from V and 7 bases from J, leaving 15 bases between.

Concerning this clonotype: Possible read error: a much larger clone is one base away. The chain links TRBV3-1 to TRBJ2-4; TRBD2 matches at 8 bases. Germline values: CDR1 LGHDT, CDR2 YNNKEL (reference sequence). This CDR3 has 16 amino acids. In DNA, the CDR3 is TGTGCCAGCAAGGGCGGGGGGCCCCTAGCCAAAAGCATTCAGTACTTC. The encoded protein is CASKGGGPLAKSIQYF.

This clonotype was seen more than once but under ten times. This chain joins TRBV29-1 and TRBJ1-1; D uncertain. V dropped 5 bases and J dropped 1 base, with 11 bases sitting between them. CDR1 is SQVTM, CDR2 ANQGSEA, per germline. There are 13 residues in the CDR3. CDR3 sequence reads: CSVLRVTNTEAFF. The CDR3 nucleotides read TGCAGCGTTCTAAGGGTTACGAACACTGAAGCTTTCTTT. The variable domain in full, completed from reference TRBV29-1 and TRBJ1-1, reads SAVISQKPSRDICQRGTSLTIQCQVDSQVTMMFWYRQQPGQSLTLIATANQGSEATYESGFVIDKFPISRPNLTFSTLTVSNMSPEDSSIYLCSVLRVTNTEAFFGQGTRLTVV.

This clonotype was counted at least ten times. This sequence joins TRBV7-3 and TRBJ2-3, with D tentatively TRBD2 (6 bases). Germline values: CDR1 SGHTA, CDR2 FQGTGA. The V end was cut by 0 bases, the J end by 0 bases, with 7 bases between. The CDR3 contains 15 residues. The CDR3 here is CASSLTSGSTDTQYF. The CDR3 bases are TGTGCCAGCAGCTTAACCAGCGGGAGCACAGATACGCAGTATTTT.

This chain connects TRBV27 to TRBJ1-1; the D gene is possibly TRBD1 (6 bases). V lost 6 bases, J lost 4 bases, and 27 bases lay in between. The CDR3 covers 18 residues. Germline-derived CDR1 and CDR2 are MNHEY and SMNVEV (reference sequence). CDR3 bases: TGTGCCAGCAGCCCATATCCAGGGAGGGGGGGATATCTCACTGAAGCTTTCTTT. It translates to CASSPYPGRGGYLTEAFF.

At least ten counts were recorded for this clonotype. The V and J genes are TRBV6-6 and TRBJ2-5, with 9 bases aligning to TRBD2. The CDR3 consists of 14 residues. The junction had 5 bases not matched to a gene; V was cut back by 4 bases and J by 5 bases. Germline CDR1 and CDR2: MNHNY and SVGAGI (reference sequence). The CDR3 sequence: CASSLAGAPETQYF. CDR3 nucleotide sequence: TGTGCCAGCAGTTTAGCGGGAGCCCCCGAGACCCAGTACTTC.

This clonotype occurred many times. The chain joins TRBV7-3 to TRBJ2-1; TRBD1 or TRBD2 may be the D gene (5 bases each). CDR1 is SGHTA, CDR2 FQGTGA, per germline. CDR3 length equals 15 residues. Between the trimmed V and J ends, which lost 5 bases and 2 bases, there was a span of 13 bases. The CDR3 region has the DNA TGTGCCAGCAGCCCTCACGGGACCACCTACAATGAGCAGTTCTTC. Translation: CASSPHGTTYNEQFF.

Here the CDR3 DNA reads TGTGCCAGCAGTTTTAGTCGACAGGGGGAAGAGACCCAGTACTTC. It codes for CASSFSRQGEETQYF. The chain uses TRBV12-3 or TRBV12-4 and TRBJ2-5; 9 nucleotides match TRBD1. V lost 3 bases, J lost 3 bases, and 5 bases stayed unmatched. The CDR3 covers 15 residues.

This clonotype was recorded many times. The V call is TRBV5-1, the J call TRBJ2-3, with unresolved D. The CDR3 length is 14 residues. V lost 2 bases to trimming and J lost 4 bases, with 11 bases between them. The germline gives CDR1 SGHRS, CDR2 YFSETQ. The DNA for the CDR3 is TGCGCCAGCAGCTTACGAAAGACCCCAGATACGCAGTATTTT. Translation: CASSLRKTPDTQYF.

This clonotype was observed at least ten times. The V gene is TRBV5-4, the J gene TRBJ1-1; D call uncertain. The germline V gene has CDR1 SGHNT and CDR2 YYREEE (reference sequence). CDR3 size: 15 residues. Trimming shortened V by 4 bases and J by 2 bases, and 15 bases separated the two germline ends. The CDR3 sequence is CASSTTGSYNTEAFF. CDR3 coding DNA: TGTGCCAGCAGCACCACCGGGTCCTATAACACTGAAGCTTTCTTT.

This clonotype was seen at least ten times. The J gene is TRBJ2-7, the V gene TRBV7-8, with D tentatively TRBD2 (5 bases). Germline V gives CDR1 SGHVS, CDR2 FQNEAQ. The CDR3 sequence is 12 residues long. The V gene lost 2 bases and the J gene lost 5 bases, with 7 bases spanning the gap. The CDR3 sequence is CASSLNSDEQYF. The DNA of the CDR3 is TGTGCCAGCAGCTTAAATAGCGACGAGCAGTACTTC. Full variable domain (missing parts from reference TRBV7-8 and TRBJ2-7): GAGVSQSPRYKVAKRGQDVALRCDPISGHVSLFWYQQALGQGPEFLTYFQNEAQLDKSGLPSDRFFAERPEGSVSTLKIQRTQQEDSAVYLCASSLNSDEQYFGPGTRLTVT.

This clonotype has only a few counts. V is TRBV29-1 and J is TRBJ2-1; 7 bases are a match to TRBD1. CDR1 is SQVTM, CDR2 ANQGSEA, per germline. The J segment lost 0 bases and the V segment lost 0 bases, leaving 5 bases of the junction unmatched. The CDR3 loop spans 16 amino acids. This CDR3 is CSVEEGDSRSYNEQFF. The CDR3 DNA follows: TGCAGCGTTGAAGAAGGGGACAGCCGCTCCTACAATGAGCAGTTCTTC.

The CDR3 region has the DNA TGTGCCAGCAGTCCGGGGTACAAGTCCTACGAGCAGTACTTC. Translated, it gives CASSPGYKSYEQYF. The chain is built from TRBV27 and TRBJ2-7, with D maybe TRBD2 (5 bases). This CDR3 comprises 14 residues. V shed 5 bases and J shed 1 base, with 12 bases lying between them. Germline CDR1 is MNHEY and CDR2 is SMNVEV (reference sequence).

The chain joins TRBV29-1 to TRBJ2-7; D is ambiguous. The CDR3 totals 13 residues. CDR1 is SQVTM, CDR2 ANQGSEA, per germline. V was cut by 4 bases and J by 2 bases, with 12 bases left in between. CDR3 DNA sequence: TGCAGCGTTGGGGTCGGACGGACCTACGAGCAGTACTTC. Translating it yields CSVGVGRTYEQYF.

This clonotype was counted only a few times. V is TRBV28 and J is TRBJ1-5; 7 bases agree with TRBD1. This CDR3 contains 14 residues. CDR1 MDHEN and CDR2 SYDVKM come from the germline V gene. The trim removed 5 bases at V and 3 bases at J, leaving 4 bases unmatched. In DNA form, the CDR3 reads TGTGCCAGCAGTCTAGACAGGGACAATCAGCCCCAGCATTTT. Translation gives CASSLDRDNQPQHF.

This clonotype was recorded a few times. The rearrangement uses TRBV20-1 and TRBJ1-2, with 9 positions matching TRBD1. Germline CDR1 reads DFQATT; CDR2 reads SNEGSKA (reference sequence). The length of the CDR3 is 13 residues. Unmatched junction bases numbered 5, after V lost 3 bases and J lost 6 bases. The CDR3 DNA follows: TGCAGTGCTAGCTCGGGACAGGGAAATGGCTACACCTTC. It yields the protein CSASSGQGNGYTF.